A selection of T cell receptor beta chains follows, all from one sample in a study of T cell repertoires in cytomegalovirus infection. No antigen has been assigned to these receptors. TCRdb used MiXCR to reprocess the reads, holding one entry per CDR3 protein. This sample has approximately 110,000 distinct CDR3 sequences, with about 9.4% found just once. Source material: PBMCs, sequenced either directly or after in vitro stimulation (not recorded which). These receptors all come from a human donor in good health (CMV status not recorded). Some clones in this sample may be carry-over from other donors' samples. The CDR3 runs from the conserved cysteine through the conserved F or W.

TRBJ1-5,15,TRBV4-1,CASSRGGTSNQPQHF
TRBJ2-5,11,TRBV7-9,CASSLASTQYF
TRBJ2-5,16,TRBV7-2,CASSPQRLAEQETQYF
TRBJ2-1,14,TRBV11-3,CASSLRGPMNEQFF
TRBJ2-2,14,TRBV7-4,CASSLEVNTGELFF
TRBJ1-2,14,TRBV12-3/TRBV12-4,CASSLIGANYGYTF
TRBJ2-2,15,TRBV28,CASSSGTGPTGELFF
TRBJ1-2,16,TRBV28,CASSSTGGVSSYGYTF
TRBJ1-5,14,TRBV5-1,CASSEAYGNQPQHF
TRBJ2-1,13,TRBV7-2,CASSPWTLDEQFF
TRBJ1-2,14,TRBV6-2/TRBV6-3,CASSYSQGHYGYTF
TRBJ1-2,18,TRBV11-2,CASSLGGSGGAGVYGYTF
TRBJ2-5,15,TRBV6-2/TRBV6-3,CASIQGETGRETQYF
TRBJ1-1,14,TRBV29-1,CSVFLPGVVTEAFF
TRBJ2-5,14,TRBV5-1,CASSPESQEETQYF
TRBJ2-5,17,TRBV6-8,CASSYQLPDRVGETQYF
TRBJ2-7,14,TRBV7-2,CASSLATVPYEQYF
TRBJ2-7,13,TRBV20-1,CSAHLAGSYEQYF
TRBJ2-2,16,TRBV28,CASSGERPQPIGELFF
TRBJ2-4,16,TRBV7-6,CACRSSGLAGKDTQYF
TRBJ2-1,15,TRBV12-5,CASGLVLGSYNEQFF
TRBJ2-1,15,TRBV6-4,CASSDSSGSYNEQFF
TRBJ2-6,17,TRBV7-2,CASSPGTGWFGANVLTF
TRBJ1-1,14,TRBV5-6,CASSFGGQNTEAFF
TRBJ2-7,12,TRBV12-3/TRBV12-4,CASNPGPGEQYF
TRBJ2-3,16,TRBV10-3,CAISDPRGGSTDTQYF
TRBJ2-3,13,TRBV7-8,CASSLGRTDTQYF
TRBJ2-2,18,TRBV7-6,CASSLRLAGGPNTGELFF
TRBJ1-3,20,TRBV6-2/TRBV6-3,CASSYSLYRSGTNSGNTIYF
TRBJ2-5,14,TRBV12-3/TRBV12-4,CASGGLAGLETQYF
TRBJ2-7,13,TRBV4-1,CASRGAGGGEQYF
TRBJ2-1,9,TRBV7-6,CGPWLGQFF
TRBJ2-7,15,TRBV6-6,CASSAFSGSVGEQYF
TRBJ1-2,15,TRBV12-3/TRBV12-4,CASSPRHRFQGGYTF
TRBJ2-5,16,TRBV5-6,CASSLVTGSGQETQYF
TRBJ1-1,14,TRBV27,CASNTGLLNTEAFF
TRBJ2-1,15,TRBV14,CASSQDGRTSNEQFF
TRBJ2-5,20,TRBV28,CASRPSGTSGKRRNQETQYF
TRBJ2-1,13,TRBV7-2,CASSPPPRTEQFF
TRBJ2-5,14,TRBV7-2,CASSERPGQETQYF
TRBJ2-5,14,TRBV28,CASSLWDRQETQYF
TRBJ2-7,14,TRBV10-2,CASSEDGGPYEQYF
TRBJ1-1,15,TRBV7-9,CASRPWWGGGTEAFF